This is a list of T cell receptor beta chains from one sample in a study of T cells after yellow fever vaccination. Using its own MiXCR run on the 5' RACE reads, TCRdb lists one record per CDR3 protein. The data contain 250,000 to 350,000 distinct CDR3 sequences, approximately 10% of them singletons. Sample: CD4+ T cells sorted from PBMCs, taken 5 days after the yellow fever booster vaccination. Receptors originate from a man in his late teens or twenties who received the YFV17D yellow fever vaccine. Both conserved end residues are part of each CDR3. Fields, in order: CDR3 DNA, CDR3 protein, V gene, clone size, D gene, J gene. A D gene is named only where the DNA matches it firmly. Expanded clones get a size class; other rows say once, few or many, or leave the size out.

TGTGCCAGCAGCCCGCGGACAGGGGGCTGGGAGACCCAGTACTTC | CASSPRTGGWETQYF | TRBV7-8 | few | TRBD1 | TRBJ2-5
TGTGCCAGCAGCCGTACTTGGGTCTCAATCAATGAAAAACTGTTTTTT | CASSRTWVSINEKLFF | TRBV5-5 | NA | NA | TRBJ1-4
TGTGCCACTGCAGGTCTTTCGCTCAATGAGCAGTTCTTC | CATAGLSLNEQFF | TRBV6-2/TRBV6-3 | NA | NA | TRBJ2-1
TGCAGCGCCGGCGGCAGGGGAGGCGACAATGAGCAGTTCTTC | CSAGGRGGDNEQFF | TRBV29-1 | NA | NA | TRBJ2-1
TGTGCCAGCAGCCCCCTAGCGGGGGGCACAGATACGCAGTATTTT | CASSPLAGGTDTQYF | TRBV7-9 | many | TRBD2 | TRBJ2-3
TGTGCCAGCAGCTCGAGTCTTGTGGAGACCCAGTACTTC | CASSSSLVETQYF | TRBV7-9 | few | NA | TRBJ2-5
TGCGCCAGCAGAGACCACACAGATACGCAGTATTTT | CASRDHTDTQYF | TRBV10-2 | few | NA | TRBJ2-3
TGTGCCAGCAGCGTAGAGCAAGAGACCCAGTACTTC | CASSVEQETQYF | TRBV9 | many | NA | TRBJ2-5
TGTGCCAGCAGCCGGACAGGGGAAAATGAAAAACTGTTTTTT | CASSRTGENEKLFF | TRBV2 | few | TRBD1 | TRBJ1-4
TGTGCCAGCCGGGGGGGACAGCTCTCCTACGAGCAGTACTTC | CASRGGQLSYEQYF | TRBV5-5 | NA | NA | TRBJ2-7
TGCGCCAGCAGTGATAGAATCAGCTCCTACAATGAGCAGTTCTTC | CASSDRISSYNEQFF | TRBV10-2 | many | NA | TRBJ2-1
TGTGCCAGCAGTTTAGGGGACAGGGGGTTCTCTGGGGCCAACGTCCTGACTTTC | CASSLGDRGFSGANVLTF | TRBV12-3/TRBV12-4 | NA | TRBD1 | TRBJ2-6
TGCAGTGCTGGGGACTTCGAAAGCAACGAGCAGTACTTC | CSAGDFESNEQYF | TRBV20-1 | few | NA | TRBJ2-7
TGTGCCAGCAGCTCCGGACCAGACACCGGGGAGCTGTTTTTT | CASSSGPDTGELFF | TRBV7-2 | NA | NA | TRBJ2-2
TGTGCCAGCAGCGTAGCGGTAGAGAACACCGGGGAGCTGTTTTTT | CASSVAVENTGELFF | TRBV9 | few | NA | TRBJ2-2
TGTGCCTCTGCGACAGGGACCGCCTACGAGCAGTACTTC | CASATGTAYEQYF | TRBV30 | NA | TRBD1 | TRBJ2-7
TGCAGTGCTAGAGATTCATGGCGGGGGCATTTTGAGCAGTTCTTC | CSARDSWRGHFEQFF | TRBV20-1 | few | NA | TRBJ2-1
TGCAGTTACCAAAGAGAGGGGTACACCTACAATGAGCAGTTCTTC | CSYQREGYTYNEQFF | TRBV29-1 | NA | NA | TRBJ2-1
TGTGCCAGCAGCTTAGCTAGTCCTAACACAGATACGCAGTATTTT | CASSLASPNTDTQYF | TRBV7-9 | NA | NA | TRBJ2-3
TGCGCCAGCAGCTTGGGGGGCAGCCTGAACACTGAAGCTTTCTTT | CASSLGGSLNTEAFF | TRBV5-1 | NA | NA | TRBJ1-1
TGCAGTGCCCCCCCGGGGGGAAGCACAGATACGCAGTATTTT | CSAPPGGSTDTQYF | TRBV20-1 | few | TRBD2 | TRBJ2-3
TGTGCCAGCAGTGACCCCCGGGACAGGGGTGTAGCTTTCTTT | CASSDPRDRGVAFF | TRBV6-1 | NA | TRBD1 | TRBJ1-1
TGTGCCAGCAGTTTATTACCAGGGTTCCGCACCGGGGAGCTGTTTTTT | CASSLLPGFRTGELFF | TRBV27 | NA | NA | TRBJ2-2
TGTGCCTGGAGTAAAATACGGGTTTCTGGAAACACCATATATTTT | CAWSKIRVSGNTIYF | TRBV30 | NA | NA | TRBJ1-3
TGCGCCTCAAGACAGGGTCCGAACGGGGAGCTGTTTTTT | CASRQGPNGELFF | TRBV5-1 | NA | TRBD1 | TRBJ2-2
TGTGCCAGCTCCCCTAGCGGGGGCCAAGAGACCCAGTACTTC | CASSPSGGQETQYF | TRBV6-2/TRBV6-3 | NA | TRBD2 | TRBJ2-5
TGCGCCAGCAGCACAACGACCGGTAATGAAAAACTGTTTTTT | CASSTTTGNEKLFF | TRBV5-1 | few | NA | TRBJ1-4
TGCGCCAGCGGCCTAGGACTAGCGCAAAACAATGAGCAGTTCTTC | CASGLGLAQNNEQFF | TRBV4-3 | few | TRBD2 | TRBJ2-1
TGTGCCAGCAGCCGAAATGGCGGGGCTACTGGAAACACCATATATTTT | CASSRNGGATGNTIYF | TRBV7-2 | NA | NA | TRBJ1-3
TGCAGCGTTACAGGGAAGATAGGCTATGGCTACACCTTC | CSVTGKIGYGYTF | TRBV29-1 | NA | NA | TRBJ1-2
TGTGCCAGCAGGAGGGGATCGATGGAGACCCAGTACTTC | CASRRGSMETQYF | TRBV2 | NA | NA | TRBJ2-5
TGTGCCAGCAGTTACTTCGGACAGGGGGGTCAGCCCCAGCATTTT | CASSYFGQGGQPQHF | TRBV6-2/TRBV6-3 | many | TRBD1 | TRBJ1-5
TGTGCCAGCTCTCGAGGGGGCAATCAGCCCCAGCATTTT | CASSRGGNQPQHF | TRBV12-3/TRBV12-4 | NA | NA | TRBJ1-5
TGTGCCAGCAAGGGGGCCACCGGGGAGCTGTTTTTT | CASKGATGELFF | TRBV6-5 | few | TRBD1 | TRBJ2-2
TGTGCCAGCAGCAACAGGGGAAACGGCGGCTACACCTTC | CASSNRGNGGYTF | TRBV12-3/TRBV12-4 | NA | TRBD1 | TRBJ1-2
TGTGCCAGCAGCCGTGAGGGACTCGTAGGGGAGCTGTTTTTT | CASSREGLVGELFF | TRBV5-4 | NA | NA | TRBJ2-2
TGTGCCAGCAGCCTACAGGGGTCCCATGAGCAGTTCTTC | CASSLQGSHEQFF | TRBV3-1 | few | TRBD1 | TRBJ2-1
TGCGCCAGCAGCCAAGAGGTCGATCCGGAGACCCAGTACTTC | CASSQEVDPETQYF | TRBV4-3 | many | NA | TRBJ2-5
TGTGCCAGCTCACCATTGACAGGACCCTCCTACGAGCAGTACTTC | CASSPLTGPSYEQYF | TRBV18 | many | NA | TRBJ2-7
TGCGCCAGCAGCTCAAGGTCGGGCTCCTACAATGAGCAGTTCTTC | CASSSRSGSYNEQFF | TRBV5-1 | few | NA | TRBJ2-1
TGTGCCAGCAGCTTCAACGATCAGGGCGGCTACACCTTC | CASSFNDQGGYTF | TRBV7-2 | many | NA | TRBJ1-2
TGTGCCAGCAGCGATACAGGGGATGGCTACACCTTC | CASSDTGDGYTF | TRBV6-2/TRBV6-3 | few | TRBD1 | TRBJ1-2
TGTGCCAGCAAGGGGGGGGCGAGAGATACGCAGTATTTT | CASKGGARDTQYF | TRBV12-3/TRBV12-4 | few | NA | TRBJ2-3
TGTGCCAGCAGACGACTAGCGGACACAGATACGCAGTATTTT | CASRRLADTDTQYF | TRBV12-3/TRBV12-4 | NA | TRBD2 | TRBJ2-3
TGTGCCAGCAGCTTGGGCCCGAGCGCGGGGGCGAGCACAGATACGCAGTATTTT | CASSLGPSAGASTDTQYF | TRBV7-3 | NA | NA | TRBJ2-3
TGTGCCAGCAGTAGTTTCGCCATGAGCACAGATACGCAGTATTTT | CASSSFAMSTDTQYF | TRBV6-2/TRBV6-3 | few | NA | TRBJ2-3
TGTGCCAGCAGCTTAGCCGGTTATCTTAGGACTAGCGGTATGAACACCGGGGAGCTGTTTTTT | CASSLAGYLRTSGMNTGELFF | TRBV7-9 | few | TRBD2 | TRBJ2-2
TGTGCCAGCAGCCCGCCCTGGGCTGCAGCTTTCTTT | CASSPPWAAAFF | TRBV7-9 | few | NA | TRBJ1-1
TGTGCCAGCAGATCCGCAGATACGCAGTATTTT | CASRSADTQYF | TRBV12-3/TRBV12-4 | many | NA | TRBJ2-3
TGTGCCAGCAGCCCGACTTACGGAAATCAGCCCCAGCATTTT | CASSPTYGNQPQHF | TRBV12-3/TRBV12-4 | few | NA | TRBJ1-5
TGCAGTGCTAAAGGCAGTGACTACGAGCAGTACTTC | CSAKGSDYEQYF | TRBV20-1 | few | NA | TRBJ2-7
TGTGCCAGCAGCGTAGGTCCCGGCACAGATACGCAGTATTTT | CASSVGPGTDTQYF | TRBV9 | many | NA | TRBJ2-3
TGCAGCGGGAGCTTTGGAAACATTCAGTACTTC | CSGSFGNIQYF | TRBV29-1 | NA | NA | TRBJ2-4
TGTGCCAGCAGCTCCGGACAGGGTATGAATGGCTACACCTTC | CASSSGQGMNGYTF | TRBV5-4 | NA | TRBD1 | TRBJ1-2
TGTGCCAGCAGCTTAGGTCCCCTAGGGAACTATGGCTACACCTTC | CASSLGPLGNYGYTF | TRBV7-2 | many | NA | TRBJ1-2
TGCGCCAGCAGCCAGGGACAGATCACAGATACGCAGTATTTT | CASSQGQITDTQYF | TRBV5-1 | few | TRBD1 | TRBJ2-3
TGTGCCAGCAGTAGTATGGCGGAAAACATTCAGTACTTC | CASSSMAENIQYF | TRBV12-3/TRBV12-4 | NA | NA | TRBJ2-4
TGCAGTGCTAGCATTATTCTTAACTATGGCTACACCTTC | CSASIILNYGYTF | TRBV20-1 | few | NA | TRBJ1-2
TGTGCCAGCAGCTTAGTCGACTCTGGAAACACCATATATTTT | CASSLVDSGNTIYF | TRBV7-2 | many | NA | TRBJ1-3